This T cell receptor (beta chain) was profiled in a study of T cells in Graves' hyperthyroidism and ophthalmopathy. This clonotype was detected many times. Germline CDR1 LGHNA, CDR2 YNFKEQ. There are 14 residues in the CDR3. V lost 4 bases to trimming and J lost 4 bases, with 13 bases between them. Using RNA transcripts as the source, TCR beta CDR3 regions were amplified. During a first-round RT-PCR of the TCR CDR3, the HTBI primer set was used. Using its own MiXCR run on the multiplex PCR reads, TCRdb lists one record per CDR3 protein. The data hold some 270,000 distinct CDR3 sequences, with roughly 15% observed a single time.

The clonotype originates from a young woman with Graves' hyperthyroidism that later progressed to Graves' ophthalmopathy. The J gene is TRBJ1-1, the V gene TRBV4-2; D is possibly TRBD1 (5 bases). Sequencing used blood. In DNA, the CDR3 is TGTGCCAGCAGCCTCCAAACAGGAATCACTGAAGCTTTCTTT. Protein: CASSLQTGITEAFF.